This T cell receptor (beta chain) was captured in a study of T cell repertoires in cytomegalovirus infection. Study in general: HLA-B-restricted CMV epitopes that are well studied, plus recently identified HLA-C-restricted ones, were used by the study.

TCRdb called the reads again in MiXCR, with one record for every CDR3 protein. The sample lists 100,000 to 120,000 distinct CDR3 sequences, 30% occurring once. In this sample, this clonotype turned up a few times. Its antigen remains unknown. This CDR3 contains 14 residues. CDR1 and CDR2 (germline): MNHNY, SVGAGI (reference sequence). The V and J ends lost 5 bases and 6 bases respectively, with 16 bases between them. Sequencing used CD8+ T cells from cultured PBMCs, obtained from culture after CMV antigen stimulation. The source is a human donor in good health (CMV status not recorded). Some clones in this sample may be carry-over from other donors' samples. The rearrangement links TRBV6-6 to TRBJ1-2; D might be TRBD1 (5 bases). In DNA, the CDR3 is TGTGCCAGCAGTCCGGACCCGGGACCCAATGGCTACACCTTC. It encodes CASSPDPGPNGYTF.